These T cell receptor beta chains were read from a single sample in a study of T cells in localized non-small cell lung cancer. TCRdb's table, derived via immunoSEQ multiplex PCR, lists solely in-frame clones and lacks some. Here the sample spans 39,000 or so clones, approximately 83% being singletons. The source material was PBMCs, sampled before any cancer treatment. The receptors shown here come from a man aged 40 to 69 with stage II lung adenocarcinoma. Each CDR3 is given with its conserved first and last residue. Fields, in order: J gene, V gene, CDR3 protein.

j_gene: TRBJ1-3
v_gene: TRBV7-6
CDR3aa: CASSPPGGHQSSGNTIYF

j_gene: TRBJ2-3
v_gene: TRBV25-1
CDR3aa: CASAPGQATDTQYF

j_gene: TRBJ1-2
v_gene: TRBV4-1
CDR3aa: CASSQDQGAVGYTF

j_gene: TRBJ1-2
v_gene: TRBV29-1
CDR3aa: CSGQTGNYGYTF

j_gene: TRBJ1-6
v_gene: TRBV15
CDR3aa: CATSRQGRAPLHF

j_gene: TRBJ2-3
v_gene: TRBV7-2
CDR3aa: CASSLLLAGAADTQYF

j_gene: TRBJ1-2
v_gene: TRBV7-9
CDR3aa: CASSLDPYYGYTF

j_gene: TRBJ2-4
v_gene: TRBV2
CDR3aa: CAQAGGDRIQYF

j_gene: TRBJ2-7
v_gene: TRBV6-5
CDR3aa: CASNTGARYEQYF

j_gene: TRBJ1-2
v_gene: TRBV28
CDR3aa: CASSFTRGAYGYTF

j_gene: TRBJ2-7
v_gene: TRBV9
CDR3aa: CASSVGQTSYEQYF

j_gene: TRBJ2-3
v_gene: TRBV7-3
CDR3aa: CASSPRQFTDTQYF

j_gene: TRBJ2-5
v_gene: TRBV9
CDR3aa: CASSPRTSGASQETQYF

j_gene: TRBJ1-2
v_gene: TRBV7-9
CDR3aa: CASSSTVAQGKLYGYTF

j_gene: TRBJ2-7
v_gene: TRBV15
CDR3aa: CATSSLTSSQGAYEQYF

j_gene: TRBJ2-7
v_gene: TRBV11-2
CDR3aa: CASSPHSSEQYF

j_gene: TRBJ2-1
v_gene: TRBV28
CDR3aa: CASSRRMGTSGSEVVHSYNEQFF

j_gene: TRBJ1-3
v_gene: TRBV19
CDR3aa: CASSIWQADSGNTIYF

j_gene: TRBJ2-7
v_gene: TRBV7-2
CDR3aa: CASSQEGVGEQYF

j_gene: TRBJ2-7
v_gene: TRBV19
CDR3aa: CASSIKQGNEQYF

j_gene: TRBJ1-1
v_gene: TRBV7-2
CDR3aa: CASSLARLNTEAFF

j_gene: TRBJ2-7
v_gene: TRBV19
CDR3aa: CASSPRSGALGEQYF

j_gene: TRBJ2-1
v_gene: TRBV9
CDR3aa: CASSVRGEISYNEQFF

j_gene: TRBJ2-2
v_gene: TRBV7-9
CDR3aa: CASSLEGGIAGELFF

j_gene: TRBJ2-1
v_gene: TRBV2
CDR3aa: CASTLVPDAYNEQFF

j_gene: TRBJ1-5
v_gene: TRBV5-6
CDR3aa: CASSLLRDKPNQPQHF

j_gene: TRBJ1-4
v_gene: TRBV5-1
CDR3aa: CASSLTRTNEKLFF

j_gene: TRBJ1-4
v_gene: TRBV11-1
CDR3aa: CASSPPDRVGEKLFF

j_gene: TRBJ2-7
v_gene: TRBV5-4
CDR3aa: CASSLPRGNAYEQYF

j_gene: TRBJ2-1
v_gene: TRBV6-1
CDR3aa: CASSPDSGAYNEQFF

j_gene: TRBJ1-2
v_gene: TRBV6-6
CDR3aa: CASSSPTGDGYGYTF

j_gene: TRBJ2-1
v_gene: TRBV6-5
CDR3aa: CASSRLAGSLDEQFF

j_gene: TRBJ2-7
v_gene: TRBV2
CDR3aa: CASSPNPVGTRYYEQYF

j_gene: TRBJ2-3
v_gene: TRBV11-2
CDR3aa: CASSLGSGTHSTDTQYF

j_gene: TRBJ1-1
v_gene: TRBV19
CDR3aa: CASSIHGGGTEAFF

j_gene: TRBJ2-5
v_gene: TRBV7-3
CDR3aa: CASSAQGAETQYF

j_gene: TRBJ1-1
v_gene: TRBV7-6
CDR3aa: CASSLGGQGATEAFF

j_gene: TRBJ2-7
v_gene: TRBV6-5
CDR3aa: CASRPGTQYEQYF

j_gene: TRBJ2-7
v_gene: TRBV6-1
CDR3aa: CASRESSYEQYF

j_gene: TRBJ2-1
v_gene: TRBV30
CDR3aa: CAWSVPPSGGPYNEQFF

j_gene: TRBJ2-2
v_gene: TRBV4-3
CDR3aa: CASSPSWGELTGELFF

j_gene: TRBJ2-7
v_gene: TRBV7-8
CDR3aa: CASSLESTPAYEQYF

j_gene: TRBJ1-2
v_gene: TRBV6-5
CDR3aa: CASSYGPGNYGYTF

j_gene: TRBJ1-4
v_gene: TRBV23-1
CDR3aa: CASSHLGQFATNEKLFF

j_gene: TRBJ2-7
v_gene: TRBV4-3
CDR3aa: CASSQDSSAEQYF

j_gene: TRBJ2-7
v_gene: TRBV7-9
CDR3aa: CASSRSDRDGEQYF

j_gene: TRBJ2-5
v_gene: TRBV30
CDR3aa: CAWRAGSPATQYF

j_gene: TRBJ1-2
v_gene: TRBV28
CDR3aa: CASSYGQGWRGYTF

j_gene: TRBJ2-3
v_gene: TRBV27
CDR3aa: CASRNLGLDTQYF

j_gene: TRBJ2-3
v_gene: TRBV27
CDR3aa: CASRVQGADTQYF

j_gene: TRBJ1-5
v_gene: TRBV2
CDR3aa: CASNPTDQPQHF

j_gene: TRBJ2-7
v_gene: TRBV5-5
CDR3aa: CASSFGLAVRYEQYF

j_gene: TRBJ2-1
v_gene: TRBV28
CDR3aa: CASSLTGNFNNEQFF

j_gene: TRBJ2-7
v_gene: TRBV7-9
CDR3aa: CASSPRGNEQYF

j_gene: TRBJ1-2
v_gene: TRBV5-1
CDR3aa: CASSVQGDYGYTF

j_gene: TRBJ2-2
v_gene: TRBV5-4
CDR3aa: CASRPIGTGGTGELFF